The rows below give T cell receptor beta chains drawn from one sample of a study of technical replicates of blood from several donors. Assay used: immunoSEQ multiplex PCR; TCRdb lists only in-frame clones, some missing. Altogether about 50,000 clones are present, approximately 95% being singletons, with the ten largest covering about 0.39%. Sequencing input: T cells isolated from PBMCs. These TCRs come from a human donor in good health. CDR3s include the opening cysteine and the closing phenylalanine or tryptophan. Fields, in order: CDR3 protein, CDR3 DNA, V gene, J gene, D gene, clone size. D genes are given only for firm matches. Where a row states a size, it is once, few, many or the class of an expanded clone; other rows omit it.

CDR3: CASSYLQGSYNEQFF
DNA: TGTGCCAGCAGTTACTTGCAGGGATCCTACAATGAGCAGTTCTTC
V: TRBV6-5
J: TRBJ2-1
D: -
size: -

CDR3: CASSYIAGGTDTQYF
DNA: TGTGCCAGCAGCTACATAGCGGGAGGCACAGATACGCAGTATTTT
V: TRBV7-2
J: TRBJ2-3
D: TRBD2
size: -

CDR3: CASSPNRGDFPPQHF
DNA: TGTGCCAGCTCACCCAACAGGGGAGATTTTCCGCCCCAGCATTTT
V: TRBV18
J: TRBJ1-5
D: TRBD1
size: -

CDR3: CASSLADREKLFF
DNA: TGTGCCAGCAGCTTAGCTGACAGGGAAAAACTGTTTTTT
V: TRBV7-9
J: TRBJ1-4
D: -
size: -

CDR3: CASSGGLAGVYEQYF
DNA: TGTGCCAGCAGCGGAGGACTAGCGGGAGTCTACGAGCAGTACTTC
V: TRBV9
J: TRBJ2-7
D: TRBD2
size: -

CDR3: CASSPGTTGANVLTF
DNA: TGTGCCAGCAGCCCCGGGACAACCGGGGCCAACGTCCTGACTTTC
V: TRBV7-9
J: TRBJ2-6
D: -
size: -

CDR3: CASSLTGSPEAFF
DNA: TGCGCCAGCAGCTTGACAGGGAGCCCTGAAGCTTTCTTT
V: TRBV5-1
J: TRBJ1-1
D: -
size: few

CDR3: CASRLADLARDNKYSNQPQHF
DNA: TGTGCAAGTCGCTTAGCGGACCTGGCCCGGGACAACAAATATAGCAATCAGCCCCAGCATTTT
V: TRBV12-2
J: TRBJ1-5
D: -
size: -

CDR3: CASSTQGMHWGQYF
DNA: TGTGCCAGTAGTACACAGGGGATGCACTGGGGGCAGTACTTC
V: TRBV19
J: TRBJ2-7
D: TRBD1
size: -

CDR3: CASSYQGNEQFF
DNA: TGTGCCAGCAGTTATCAGGGCAATGAGCAGTTCTTC
V: TRBV6-5
J: TRBJ2-1
D: -
size: -

CDR3: CASSPFTGGSYEQYF
DNA: TGTGCTAGCTCACCCTTTACAGGGGGTTCCTACGAGCAGTACTTC
V: TRBV12-5
J: TRBJ2-7
D: TRBD1
size: -

CDR3: CASSDAPGPYEQYF
DNA: TGTGCCAGCAGTGATGCCCCAGGGCCCTACGAGCAGTACTTC
V: TRBV2
J: TRBJ2-7
D: -
size: -

CDR3: CASSTPGQGGSEAFF
DNA: TGTGCCAGCAGTACGCCGGGACAGGGGGGGTCCGAAGCTTTCTTT
V: TRBV6-1
J: TRBJ1-1
D: TRBD1
size: -

CDR3: CASSMFHRNEQYF
DNA: TGTGCCAGTAGTATGTTCCACAGGAACGAGCAGTACTTC
V: TRBV19
J: TRBJ2-7
D: -
size: -

CDR3: CASSLAQDLWVIEQFF
DNA: TGTGCCAGCAGCTTAGCGCAGGACTTATGGGTCATTGAGCAGTTCTTC
V: TRBV7-8
J: TRBJ2-1
D: -
size: -

CDR3: CASKGGSYEQYF
DNA: TGTGCCAGCAAAGGCGGGAGCTACGAGCAGTACTTC
V: TRBV7-9
J: TRBJ2-7
D: TRBD2
size: -

CDR3: CASSLGTDTQYF
DNA: TGTGCCAGCAGCTTAGGAACTGATACGCAGTATTTT
V: TRBV11-2
J: TRBJ2-3
D: -
size: -

CDR3: CASSLRIGGHGYTF
DNA: TGTGCCAGCAGCTTGCGAATTGGGGGCCATGGCTACACCTTC
V: TRBV5-6
J: TRBJ1-2
D: -
size: -

CDR3: CAWEGTDTQYF
DNA: TGTGCCTGGGAGGGCACAGATACGCAGTATTTT
V: TRBV30
J: TRBJ2-3
D: -
size: -

CDR3: CASSPGTASIILYF
DNA: TGTGCCAGCAGTCCCGGGACTGCAAGCATCATTCTGTACTTC
V: TRBV2
J: TRBJ2-5
D: -
size: -

CDR3: CASSLAASGRYEQYF
DNA: TGTGCCAGCAGCTTAGCGGCTAGCGGGAGATACGAGCAGTACTTC
V: TRBV7-2
J: TRBJ2-7
D: TRBD2
size: -

CDR3: CASSSSDTGSAQYF
DNA: TGTGCCAGCAGCAGTTCAGATACGGGTAGTGCGCAGTATTTT
V: TRBV9
J: TRBJ2-3
D: -
size: -

CDR3: CASSIDIWAGRPYEQYF
DNA: TGTGCCAGTAGTATAGATATATGGGCAGGGCGGCCCTACGAGCAGTACTTC
V: TRBV19
J: TRBJ2-7
D: -
size: once

CDR3: CASSLRLAGGDTQYF
DNA: TGTGCCAGCAGCTTAAGACTAGCGGGAGGAGATACGCAGTATTTT
V: TRBV7-3
J: TRBJ2-3
D: TRBD2
size: -

CDR3: CASSVESGRTYEQYF
DNA: TGTGCCAGCAGCGTAGAATCAGGGAGGACCTACGAGCAGTACTTC
V: TRBV9
J: TRBJ2-7
D: -
size: -

CDR3: CASSLRDTAIFEQFF
DNA: TGTGCCAGTAGTCTCCGGGACACAGCAATTTTTGAGCAGTTCTTC
V: TRBV19
J: TRBJ2-1
D: -
size: -

CDR3: CASSSIHPDRAGNQPQHF
DNA: TGTGCCAGCAGCTCCATACACCCCGACAGGGCGGGCAATCAGCCCCAGCATTTT
V: TRBV7-9
J: TRBJ1-5
D: TRBD1
size: -

CDR3: CASSGTPDSNYGYTF
DNA: TGTGCCAGCAGTGGGACACCCGATTCTAACTATGGCTACACCTTC
V: TRBV2
J: TRBJ1-2
D: -
size: -

CDR3: CASSWSSYEQYF
DNA: TGTGCCAGCAGCTGGAGCTCCTACGAGCAGTACTTC
V: TRBV11-3
J: TRBJ2-7
D: -
size: -

CDR3: CASSQDPGQGLFDQPQHF
DNA: TGCGCCAGCAGCCAAGATCCGGGACAGGGATTATTTGATCAGCCCCAGCATTTT
V: TRBV4-3
J: TRBJ1-5
D: TRBD1
size: -

CDR3: CASSFNKRSGNTDTQYF
DNA: TGTGCCAGCAGTTTTAACAAGAGGAGCGGAAACACAGATACGCAGTATTTT
V: TRBV28
J: TRBJ2-3
D: -
size: -

CDR3: CASSFLGLAGGPVNEQFF
DNA: TGTGCCAGCAGTTTTTTGGGACTAGCGGGAGGGCCCGTCAATGAGCAGTTCTTC
V: TRBV27
J: TRBJ2-1
D: TRBD2
size: -

CDR3: CASSFNRGNEQYF
DNA: TGTGCCAGCAGCTTTAACAGGGGCAACGAGCAGTACTTC
V: TRBV7-9
J: TRBJ2-7
D: TRBD1
size: -

CDR3: CASSARALPNEQFF
DNA: TGTGCCAGCAGCGCACGAGCTCTCCCCAATGAGCAGTTCTTC
V: TRBV11-1
J: TRBJ2-1
D: -
size: -

CDR3: CASSLFTSGRWEGETQYF
DNA: TGTGCCAGCAGCTTATTTACCAGCGGGAGGTGGGAAGGAGAGACCCAGTACTTC
V: TRBV7-9
J: TRBJ2-5
D: TRBD2
size: -

CDR3: CASSGDSTDTQYF
DNA: TGTGCCAGTTCCGGGGATAGCACAGATACGCAGTATTTT
V: TRBV6-5
J: TRBJ2-3
D: -
size: -

CDR3: CASSARDILYGYTF
DNA: TGTGCCAGCAGCGCCCGGGACATACTCTATGGCTACACCTTC
V: TRBV13
J: TRBJ1-2
D: -
size: -

CDR3: CAWSGLEGEQFF
DNA: TGTGCCTGGAGTGGGCTAGAGGGTGAGCAGTTCTTC
V: TRBV30
J: TRBJ2-1
D: -
size: -

CDR3: CASSTLHVMNTEAFF
DNA: TGTGCCAGCAGCACCTTACACGTCATGAACACTGAAGCTTTCTTT
V: TRBV21-1
J: TRBJ1-1
D: -
size: -

CDR3: CASSPPGLADHEQFF
DNA: TGTGCCAGCAGTCCCCCGGGACTAGCGGATCATGAGCAGTTCTTC
V: TRBV13
J: TRBJ2-1
D: TRBD2
size: -

CDR3: CASSNPGNPVETQYF
DNA: TGTGCCAGCAGCAATCCAGGGAACCCTGTAGAGACCCAGTACTTC
V: TRBV7-2
J: TRBJ2-5
D: -
size: -

CDR3: CASSETMGGFRDTQYF
DNA: TGTGCCAGCAGTGAAACTATGGGGGGGTTTAGGGATACGCAGTATTTT
V: TRBV2
J: TRBJ2-3
D: TRBD2
size: -

CDR3: CASSLTGSGYNEQFF
DNA: TGCGCCAGCAGCTTGACAGGGTCAGGATACAATGAGCAGTTCTTC
V: TRBV5-1
J: TRBJ2-1
D: -
size: once

CDR3: CAGSPDTFTGELFF
DNA: TGCGCCGGCAGCCCCGACACCTTCACCGGGGAGCTGTTTTTT
V: TRBV5-1
J: TRBJ2-2
D: -
size: -

CDR3: CASSQEDRVNYFSWNTEAFF
DNA: TGTGCCAGCAGCCAAGAGGACAGGGTCAACTATTTTTCCTGGAACACTGAAGCTTTCTTT
V: TRBV14
J: TRBJ1-1
D: TRBD1
size: -

CDR3: CASSFFFMVSSYNEQFF
DNA: TGTGCCAGCAGCTTTTTTTTTATGGTTAGCTCCTACAATGAGCAGTTCTTC
V: TRBV5-6
J: TRBJ2-1
D: -
size: -

CDR3: CASSSEETQYF
DNA: TGTGCCAGCAGCTCGGAGGAGACCCAGTACTTC
V: TRBV2
J: TRBJ2-5
D: -
size: -

CDR3: CAISARGISGELFF
DNA: TGTGCCATCAGTGCTCGCGGTATTTCCGGGGAGCTGTTTTTT
V: TRBV10-3
J: TRBJ2-2
D: -
size: -

CDR3: CASSLDRGRAFF
DNA: TGTGCCAGCAGTTTGGACAGGGGGCGGGCTTTCTTT
V: TRBV28
J: TRBJ1-1
D: TRBD1
size: -

CDR3: CAWSVGTSGPGELFF
DNA: TGTGCCTGGAGTGTAGGGACTAGCGGCCCCGGGGAGCTGTTTTTT
V: TRBV30
J: TRBJ2-2
D: TRBD2
size: -

CDR3: CASSFGDRDNQPQHF
DNA: TGCGCCAGCAGTTTTGGGGACAGGGATAATCAGCCCCAGCATTTT
V: TRBV5-1
J: TRBJ1-5
D: TRBD1
size: -

CDR3: CASSQGPLKQFF
DNA: TGTGCCAGCAGCCAGGGGCCCCTCAAGCAGTTCTTC
V: TRBV6-5
J: TRBJ2-1
D: -
size: few

CDR3: CASSVGTSGYEQYF
DNA: TGTGCCAGCAGCGTAGGGACTAGCGGCTACGAGCAGTACTTC
V: TRBV9
J: TRBJ2-7
D: TRBD2
size: -

CDR3: CASSIIGQNYEQYF
DNA: TGTGCCAGTAGTATAATTGGACAGAACTACGAGCAGTACTTC
V: TRBV19
J: TRBJ2-7
D: -
size: -

CDR3: CATWGGASYEQFF
DNA: TGTGCCACCTGGGGGGGCGCATCTTATGAGCAGTTCTTC
V: TRBV6-5
J: TRBJ2-1
D: -
size: -

CDR3: CASSLEGLRTGELFF
DNA: TGTGCCAGCAGCTTAGAGGGACTCCGCACCGGGGAGCTGTTTTTT
V: TRBV11-2
J: TRBJ2-2
D: -
size: -

CDR3: CAISGTGSDYGYTF
DNA: TGTGCCATCAGCGGGACAGGGAGCGACTATGGCTACACCTTC
V: TRBV10-3
J: TRBJ1-2
D: TRBD1
size: -